Sequencing of this T cell receptor beta chain was carried out in a study of blood T cell repertoires in COVID-19. Study at large: Sources were T cells, B-cell-depleted T cells, or PBMCs; the material itself was cDNA or gDNA.

Under the authors' procedure: Estimates of nucleated cell counts were drawn from the amplification of reference gene primers. Method: immunoSEQ multiplex PCR; TCRdb's copy keeps in-frame clones and lacks some. The D gene and trimming were derived from the DNA, and the V and J assignments and clone size from that table. The table includes around 190,000 clones, around nine tenths detected once. Those enrolled in Seattle joined during active infection and were followed longitudinally afterward. Germline trimming cut 8 bases from V and 1 base from J; bases unmatched to any gene: 1. The CDR3 spans 13 residues. Per germline, CDR1 MDHEN and CDR2 SYDVKM.

Sequenced input: peripheral blood. This chain uses TRBV28 with TRBJ1-4, with 7 bases that match TRBD1. The TCR originated in a man aged 50-60 years with COVID-19, enrolled during active disease. This CDR3 reads CASWDRTNEKLFF. The CDR3 bases are TGTGCCAGCTGGGACAGAACTAATGAAAAACTGTTTTTT.